This T cell receptor beta chain comes out of a study of response to subunit inactivated influenza vaccine. Study-wide points: There was a suggestion from the authors that each seasonal influenza vaccination recruits few new T cells.

In germline, CDR1 is MNHNS, CDR2 SASEGT. With V trimmed by 2 bases and J by 2 bases, 2 bases remained unmatched. This CDR3 spans 15 amino acids. This clonotype came up a few times. Its specificity is not known. A single record per CDR3 protein comes from TCRdb applying MiXCR to the RT-PCR reads. The sample lists about 700,000 distinct CDR3 sequences; approximately 14% were seen once. The rearrangement joins TRBV6-1 to TRBJ2-7; 11 bases fit TRBD2. The source of this sequence is a man aged 50 to 60 who received an inactivated influenza vaccine. The specimen comprised PBMCs from blood, sampled roughly 12 days after vaccination. The CDR3 loop is CASSEKLAGAYEQYF. DNA for the CDR3: TGTGCCAGCAGTGAAAAACTAGCGGGAGCCTACGAGCAGTACTTC.